These T cell receptor beta chains were read from a single sample in a study of blood T cell repertoires in COVID-19. This table comes from immunoSEQ multiplex PCR, and its TCRdb copy is limited to in-frame clones, with some not included. The sample lists 90,000 to 150,000 clones; approximately 81% were seen once. The material sequenced was peripheral blood. These receptor sequences come from a woman of 80 years or more with acute or convalescent COVID-19. CDR3s include the opening cysteine and the closing phenylalanine or tryptophan. Fields, in order: V gene, J gene, clone size, D gene, CDR3 protein, CDR3 DNA. A D gene is named only where the DNA matches it firmly. Clone size appears in some rows only: once, few, many, or a class for an expanded clone.

v_call: TRBV2; j_call: TRBJ2-3; clone_size: NA; d_call: TRBD2; cdr3_aa: CAKAYPLAGDTDTQYF; cdr3_nt: TGTGCCAAAGCATACCCACTAGCGGGGGATACAGATACGCAGTATTTT
v_call: TRBV18; j_call: TRBJ1-1; clone_size: NA; d_call: TRBD1; cdr3_aa: CASSLPPTGGTEAFF; cdr3_nt: TGTGCCAGCTCACTACCCCCGACAGGGGGGACTGAAGCTTTCTTT
v_call: TRBV5-6; j_call: TRBJ1-4; clone_size: NA; d_call: TRBD1; cdr3_aa: CASSIQGASNEKLFF; cdr3_nt: TGTGCCAGCAGTATACAGGGGGCCTCTAATGAAAAACTGTTTTTT
v_call: TRBV7-9; j_call: TRBJ1-1; clone_size: NA; d_call: TRBD1; cdr3_aa: CASSASPGTGATEAFF; cdr3_nt: TGTGCCAGCAGCGCCTCCCCGGGTACAGGGGCCACTGAAGCTTTCTTT
v_call: TRBV5-1; j_call: TRBJ2-5; clone_size: NA; d_call: TRBD1; cdr3_aa: CASGKGQPGETQYF; cdr3_nt: TGCGCCAGCGGAAAGGGACAGCCTGGGGAGACCCAGTACTTC
v_call: TRBV28; j_call: TRBJ1-1; clone_size: few; d_call: TRBD1; cdr3_aa: CASIASDRVNTEAFF; cdr3_nt: TGTGCCAGCATCGCAAGTGACAGGGTGAACACTGAAGCTTTCTTT
v_call: TRBV3-1/TRBV3-2; j_call: TRBJ1-1; clone_size: NA; d_call: TRBD1; cdr3_aa: CASRFTGAGTEAFF; cdr3_nt: TGTGCCAGCAGATTTACAGGGGCAGGCACTGAAGCTTTCTTT
v_call: TRBV2; j_call: TRBJ1-5; clone_size: NA; d_call: TRBD1; cdr3_aa: CASSENRGTVRPQHF; cdr3_nt: TGTGCCAGCAGCGAAAACAGGGGAACTGTCCGGCCCCAGCATTTT
v_call: TRBV7-2; j_call: TRBJ1-1; clone_size: NA; d_call: NA; cdr3_aa: CASSASTVPVNTEAFF; cdr3_nt: TGTGCCAGCAGCGCGTCGACAGTACCCGTGAACACTGAAGCTTTCTTT
v_call: TRBV5-1; j_call: TRBJ1-6; clone_size: NA; d_call: NA; cdr3_aa: CASSLESTANSPLHF; cdr3_nt: TGCGCCAGCAGCTTGGAATCGACAGCCAATTCACCCCTCCACTTT
v_call: TRBV7-2; j_call: TRBJ1-6; clone_size: NA; d_call: NA; cdr3_aa: CASTSWGQSPLHF; cdr3_nt: TGTGCCAGCACCAGTTGGGGACAATCACCCCTCCACTTT
v_call: TRBV5-1; j_call: TRBJ2-3; clone_size: once; d_call: NA; cdr3_aa: CASSLESVSGADTQYF; cdr3_nt: TGCGCCAGCAGCTTGGAGTCGGTATCGGGGGCAGATACGCAGTATTTT
v_call: TRBV9; j_call: TRBJ1-1; clone_size: NA; d_call: TRBD1; cdr3_aa: CASSPGQGNTEAFF; cdr3_nt: TGTGCCAGCAGCCCGGGACAGGGAAATACTGAAGCTTTCTTT
v_call: TRBV11-2; j_call: TRBJ1-5; clone_size: few; d_call: NA; cdr3_aa: CASSLSSASADNQPQHF; cdr3_nt: TGTGCCAGCAGCTTATCCTCCGCCTCGGCGGACAATCAGCCCCAGCATTTT
v_call: TRBV19; j_call: TRBJ2-7; clone_size: NA; d_call: TRBD1; cdr3_aa: CASSIGGPRGQALPSYEQYF; cdr3_nt: TGTGCCAGTAGTATAGGGGGGCCTAGGGGACAGGCTCTGCCTTCCTACGAGCAGTACTTC
v_call: TRBV3-1/TRBV3-2; j_call: TRBJ2-4; clone_size: NA; d_call: NA; cdr3_aa: CASSQSYQSFTERNIQYF; cdr3_nt: TGTGCCAGCAGCCAATCCTATCAATCGTTTACCGAGCGGAACATTCAGTACTTC
v_call: TRBV5-1; j_call: TRBJ1-2; clone_size: NA; d_call: NA; cdr3_aa: CASSPSRDGYTF; cdr3_nt: TGCGCCAGCAGCCCCTCGAGGGATGGCTACACCTTC
v_call: TRBV30; j_call: TRBJ1-6; clone_size: few; d_call: TRBD1; cdr3_aa: CASTGGDFYSYNSPLHF; cdr3_nt: TGTGCCTCCACAGGGGGCGATTTCTACTCCTATAATTCACCCCTCCACTTT
v_call: TRBV6-1; j_call: TRBJ1-5; clone_size: NA; d_call: TRBD1; cdr3_aa: CATTMGTGNQPQHF; cdr3_nt: TGTGCCACCACTATGGGGACAGGAAATCAGCCCCAGCATTTT
v_call: TRBV9; j_call: TRBJ1-1; clone_size: NA; d_call: NA; cdr3_aa: CASSVGTNEAFF; cdr3_nt: TGTGCCAGCAGCGTAGGGACAAATGAAGCTTTCTTT
v_call: TRBV6-6; j_call: TRBJ1-6; clone_size: NA; d_call: NA; cdr3_aa: CASSSSENSPLHF; cdr3_nt: TGTGCCAGCAGCTCATCTGAGAATTCACCCCTCCACTTT
v_call: TRBV20-1; j_call: TRBJ1-1; clone_size: few; d_call: NA; cdr3_aa: CSTDWNTEAFF; cdr3_nt: TGCAGCACTGACTGGAACACTGAAGCTTTCTTT
v_call: TRBV5-5; j_call: TRBJ1-3; clone_size: once; d_call: NA; cdr3_aa: CASSLSGGSGNTIYF; cdr3_nt: TGTGCCAGCAGCTTGTCGGGAGGGAGTGGAAACACCATATATTTT
v_call: TRBV6-2/TRBV6-3; j_call: TRBJ2-3; clone_size: few; d_call: TRBD2; cdr3_aa: CASSYSGRGTDTQYF; cdr3_nt: TGTGCCAGCAGTTACAGCGGGAGGGGAACAGATACGCAGTATTTT
v_call: TRBV18; j_call: TRBJ1-3; clone_size: NA; d_call: NA; cdr3_aa: CASSQSGYGSGNTIYF; cdr3_nt: TGTGCCAGCTCACAGTCCGGGTACGGCTCTGGAAACACCATATATTTT
v_call: TRBV19; j_call: TRBJ1-2; clone_size: NA; d_call: TRBD1; cdr3_aa: CASSINPGTGPGYTF; cdr3_nt: TGTGCCAGTAGTATCAACCCCGGGACAGGGCCTGGCTACACCTTC
v_call: TRBV6-5; j_call: TRBJ2-1; clone_size: NA; d_call: TRBD2; cdr3_aa: CASSSAGGVYNEQFF; cdr3_nt: TGTGCCAGCAGTTCAGCCGGGGGGGTATACAATGAGCAGTTCTTC
v_call: TRBV9; j_call: TRBJ1-1; clone_size: NA; d_call: NA; cdr3_aa: CASSNRANTEAFF; cdr3_nt: TGTGCCAGCAGCAACAGGGCGAACACTGAAGCTTTCTTT
v_call: TRBV10-3; j_call: TRBJ1-1; clone_size: NA; d_call: TRBD1; cdr3_aa: CAISPDRGSEAFF; cdr3_nt: TGTGCCATCAGCCCCGACAGGGGATCTGAAGCTTTCTTT
v_call: TRBV5-1; j_call: TRBJ2-5; clone_size: NA; d_call: TRBD2; cdr3_aa: CASSSGLARETQYF; cdr3_nt: TGCGCCAGCAGCTCGGGACTAGCGCGAGAGACCCAGTACTTC
v_call: TRBV5-1; j_call: TRBJ1-6; clone_size: NA; d_call: TRBD1; cdr3_aa: CASSIRGQGGDSPLHF; cdr3_nt: TGCGCCAGCAGCATTCGGGGACAGGGAGGCGATTCACCCCTCCACTTT
v_call: TRBV6-1; j_call: TRBJ2-1; clone_size: NA; d_call: TRBD1; cdr3_aa: CASSEPGTAYNEQFF; cdr3_nt: TGTGCCAGCAGTGAACCAGGGACAGCCTACAATGAGCAGTTCTTC
v_call: TRBV2; j_call: TRBJ2-3; clone_size: few; d_call: NA; cdr3_aa: CASRWTAGTDTQYF; cdr3_nt: TGTGCCAGCAGATGGACAGCCGGCACAGATACGCAGTATTTT
v_call: TRBV5-1; j_call: TRBJ2-2; clone_size: few; d_call: TRBD2; cdr3_aa: CASSLGGSGTGELFF; cdr3_nt: TGCGCCAGCAGCTTGGGCGGGAGTGGGACCGGGGAGCTGTTTTTT
v_call: TRBV7-2; j_call: TRBJ1-5; clone_size: once; d_call: NA; cdr3_aa: CASSSEGGRPQHF; cdr3_nt: TGTGCCAGCAGCTCAGAAGGCGGAAGGCCCCAGCATTTT
v_call: TRBV5-1; j_call: TRBJ2-5; clone_size: NA; d_call: TRBD1; cdr3_aa: CASSLAGTGSETQYF; cdr3_nt: TGCGCCAGCAGCTTGGCAGGGACAGGGTCGGAGACCCAGTACTTC
v_call: TRBV5-1; j_call: TRBJ2-3; clone_size: few; d_call: TRBD1; cdr3_aa: CASSLGQGGGTDTQYF; cdr3_nt: TGCGCCAGCAGCTTGGGACAGGGTGGGGGCACAGATACGCAGTATTTT